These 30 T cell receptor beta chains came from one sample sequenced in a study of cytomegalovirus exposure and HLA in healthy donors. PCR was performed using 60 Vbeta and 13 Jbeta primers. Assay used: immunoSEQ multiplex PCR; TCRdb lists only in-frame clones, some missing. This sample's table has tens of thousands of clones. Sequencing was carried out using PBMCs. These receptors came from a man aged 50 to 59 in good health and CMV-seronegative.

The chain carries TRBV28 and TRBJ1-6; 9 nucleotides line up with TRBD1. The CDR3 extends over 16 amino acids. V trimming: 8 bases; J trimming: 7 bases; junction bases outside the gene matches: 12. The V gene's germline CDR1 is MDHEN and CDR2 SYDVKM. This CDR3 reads CASRDRELSRNSPLHF. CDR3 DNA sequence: TGTGCCAGCCGGGACAGGGAACTTTCGCGGAATTCACCCCTCCACTTT.

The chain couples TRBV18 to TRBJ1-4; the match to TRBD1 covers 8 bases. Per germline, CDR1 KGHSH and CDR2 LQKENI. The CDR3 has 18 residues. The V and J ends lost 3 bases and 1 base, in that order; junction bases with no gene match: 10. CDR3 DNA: TGTGCCAGCTCACCGCGCTCGGGACAGGAGGGAACTAATGAAAAACTGTTTTTT. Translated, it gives CASSPRSGQEGTNEKLFF.

CDR3 sequence (DNA): TGTGCCAGCAGCTCAGCAGGGAACGGCGGAGAGACCCAGTACTTC. Residues: CASSSAGNGGETQYF. The chain joins TRBV5-4 to TRBJ2-5; weak D call: TRBD1 (5 bases). Germline lookup yields CDR1 SGHNT and CDR2 YYREEE (reference sequence). V shed 3 bases and J shed 4 bases, with 16 bases lying between them. CDR3 size: 15 residues.

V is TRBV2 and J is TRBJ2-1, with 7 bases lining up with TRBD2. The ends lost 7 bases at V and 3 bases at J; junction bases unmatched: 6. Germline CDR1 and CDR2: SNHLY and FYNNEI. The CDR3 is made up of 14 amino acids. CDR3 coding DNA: TGTGCCAGCAATCCGGGGGGACTCTACAATGAGCAGTTCTTC. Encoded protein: CASNPGGLYNEQFF.

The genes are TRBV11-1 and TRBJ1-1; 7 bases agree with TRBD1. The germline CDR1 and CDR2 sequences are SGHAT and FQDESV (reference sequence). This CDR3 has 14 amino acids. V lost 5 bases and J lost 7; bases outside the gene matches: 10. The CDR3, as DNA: TGTGCCAGCAGCATAGGATACAGGGGACGTGAAGCTTTCTTT. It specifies CASSIGYRGREAFF.

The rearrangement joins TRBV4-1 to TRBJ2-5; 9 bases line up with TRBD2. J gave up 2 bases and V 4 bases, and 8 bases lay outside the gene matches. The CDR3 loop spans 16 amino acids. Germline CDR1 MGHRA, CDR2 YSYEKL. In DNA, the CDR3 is TGCGCCAGCAGCCCCGCTAGCGGGGTGCTACAAGAGACCCAGTACTTC. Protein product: CASSPASGVLQETQYF.

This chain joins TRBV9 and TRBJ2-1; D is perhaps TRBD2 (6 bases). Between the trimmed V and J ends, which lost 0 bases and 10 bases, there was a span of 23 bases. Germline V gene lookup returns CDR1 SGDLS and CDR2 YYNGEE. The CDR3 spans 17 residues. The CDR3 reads CASSVEGWRGRAEEQFF. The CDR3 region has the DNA TGTGCCAGCAGCGTAGAGGGCTGGAGGGGACGGGCAGAGGAGCAGTTCTTC.

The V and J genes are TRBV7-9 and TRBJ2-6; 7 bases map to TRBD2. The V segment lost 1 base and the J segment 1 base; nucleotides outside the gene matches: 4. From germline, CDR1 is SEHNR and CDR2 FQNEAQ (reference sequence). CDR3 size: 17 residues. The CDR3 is CASSLVWTRSGANVLTF. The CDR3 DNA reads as TGTGCCAGCAGCTTAGTGTGGACTAGATCTGGGGCCAACGTCCTGACTTTC.

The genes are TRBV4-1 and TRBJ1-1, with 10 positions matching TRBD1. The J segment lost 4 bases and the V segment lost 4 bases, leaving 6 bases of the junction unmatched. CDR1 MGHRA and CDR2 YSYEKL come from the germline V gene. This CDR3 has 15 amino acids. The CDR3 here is CASSRTDRGTTEAFF. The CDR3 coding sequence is TGCGCCAGCAGCCGCACGGACAGGGGGACCACTGAAGCTTTCTTT.

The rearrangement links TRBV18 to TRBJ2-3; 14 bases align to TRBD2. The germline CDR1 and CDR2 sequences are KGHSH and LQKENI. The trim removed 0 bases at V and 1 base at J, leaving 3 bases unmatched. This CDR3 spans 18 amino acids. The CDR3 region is CASSPPGLAGGGTDTQYF. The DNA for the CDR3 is TGTGCCAGCTCACCACCCGGACTAGCGGGGGGAGGCACAGATACGCAGTATTTT.

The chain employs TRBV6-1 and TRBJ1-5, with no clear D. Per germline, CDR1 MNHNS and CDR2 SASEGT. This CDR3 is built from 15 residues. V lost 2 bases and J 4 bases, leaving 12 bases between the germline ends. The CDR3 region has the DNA TGTGCCAGCAGTGAATCGTACTTTTCGAATCAGCCCCAGCATTTT. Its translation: CASSESYFSNQPQHF.

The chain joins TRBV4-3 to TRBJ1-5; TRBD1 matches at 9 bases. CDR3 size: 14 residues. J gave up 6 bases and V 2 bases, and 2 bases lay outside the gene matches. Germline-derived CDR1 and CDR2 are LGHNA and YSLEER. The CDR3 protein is CASSQKQGAQPQHF. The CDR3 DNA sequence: TGCGCCAGCAGCCAAAAACAGGGGGCTCAGCCCCAGCATTTT.

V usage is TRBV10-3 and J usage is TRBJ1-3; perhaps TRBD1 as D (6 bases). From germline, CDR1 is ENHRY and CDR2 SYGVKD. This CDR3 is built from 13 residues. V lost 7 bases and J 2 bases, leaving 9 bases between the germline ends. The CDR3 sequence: CAITGQTGNTIYF. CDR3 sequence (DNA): TGTGCCATCACCGGACAGACTGGAAACACCATATATTTT.

The DNA of the CDR3 is TGTGCCACCAAGACAGCTATCTATCAGCCCCAGCATTTT. It codes for CATKTAIYQPQHF. The chain links TRBV21-1 to TRBJ1-5; the table's D call TRBD1 went unverified against the DNA. TRBV21-1 is reported as a pseudogene. This CDR3 is 13 amino acids long.

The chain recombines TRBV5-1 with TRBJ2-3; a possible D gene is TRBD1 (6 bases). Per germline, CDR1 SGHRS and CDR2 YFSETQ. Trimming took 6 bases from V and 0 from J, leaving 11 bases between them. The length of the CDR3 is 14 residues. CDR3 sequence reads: CASKNRESTDTQYF. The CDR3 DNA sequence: TGCGCCAGCAAGAACAGGGAAAGCACAGATACGCAGTATTTT.

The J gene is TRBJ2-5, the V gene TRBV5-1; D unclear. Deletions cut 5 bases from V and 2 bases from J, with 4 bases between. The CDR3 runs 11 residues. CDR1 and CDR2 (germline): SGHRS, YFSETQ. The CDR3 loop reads CASSIQETQYF. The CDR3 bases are TGCGCCAGCAGTATTCAAGAGACCCAGTACTTC.

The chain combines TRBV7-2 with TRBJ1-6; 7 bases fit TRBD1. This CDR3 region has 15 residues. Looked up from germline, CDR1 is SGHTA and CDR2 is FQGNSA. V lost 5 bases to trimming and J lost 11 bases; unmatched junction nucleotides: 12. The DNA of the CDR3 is TGTGCCAGCAGCGCGACAGGGATGGTCGGGACACCCCTCCACTTT. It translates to CASSATGMVGTPLHF.

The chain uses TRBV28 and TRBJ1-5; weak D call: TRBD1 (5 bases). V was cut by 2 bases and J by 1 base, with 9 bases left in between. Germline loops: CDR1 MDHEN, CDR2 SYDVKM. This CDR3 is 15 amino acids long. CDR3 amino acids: CASSLATESNQPQHF. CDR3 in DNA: TGTGCCAGCAGTTTAGCGACAGAGAGCAATCAGCCCCAGCATTTT.

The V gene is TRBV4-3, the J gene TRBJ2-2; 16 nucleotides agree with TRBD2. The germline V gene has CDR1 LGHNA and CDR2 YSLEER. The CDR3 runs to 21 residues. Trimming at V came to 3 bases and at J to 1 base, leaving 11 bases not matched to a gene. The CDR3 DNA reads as TGCGCCAGCAGCCAGGATCTCCAGGGACTAGCGGGGGGGCTGAACACCGGGGAGCTGTTTTTT. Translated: CASSQDLQGLAGGLNTGELFF.

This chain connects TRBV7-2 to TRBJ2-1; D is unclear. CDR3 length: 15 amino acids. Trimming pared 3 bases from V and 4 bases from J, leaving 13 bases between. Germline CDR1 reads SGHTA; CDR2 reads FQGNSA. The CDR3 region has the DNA TGTGCCAGCAGCTTGAGTGTCGCAGGTTACAATGAGCAGTTCTTC. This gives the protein CASSLSVAGYNEQFF.

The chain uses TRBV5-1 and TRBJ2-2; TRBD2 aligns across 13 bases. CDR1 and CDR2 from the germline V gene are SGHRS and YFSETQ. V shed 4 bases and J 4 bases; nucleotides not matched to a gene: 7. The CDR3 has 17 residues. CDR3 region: CASSPGLAGEGTGELFF. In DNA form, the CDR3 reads TGCGCCAGCAGCCCAGGACTAGCGGGGGAGGGCACCGGGGAGCTGTTTTTT.

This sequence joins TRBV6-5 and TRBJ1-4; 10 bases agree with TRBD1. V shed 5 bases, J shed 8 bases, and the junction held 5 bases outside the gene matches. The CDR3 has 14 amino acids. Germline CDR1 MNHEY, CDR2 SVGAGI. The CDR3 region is CASSAGTGVEKLFF. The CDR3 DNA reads TGTGCCAGCAGTGCCGGGACAGGGGTGGAAAAACTGTTTTTT.

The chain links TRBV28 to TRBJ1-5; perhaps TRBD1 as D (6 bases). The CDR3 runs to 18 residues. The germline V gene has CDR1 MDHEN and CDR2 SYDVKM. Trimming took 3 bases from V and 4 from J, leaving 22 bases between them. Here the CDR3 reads CASSFYVVRGAENQPQHF. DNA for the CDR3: TGTGCCAGCAGTTTTTATGTCGTCAGGGGCGCGGAGAATCAGCCCCAGCATTTT.

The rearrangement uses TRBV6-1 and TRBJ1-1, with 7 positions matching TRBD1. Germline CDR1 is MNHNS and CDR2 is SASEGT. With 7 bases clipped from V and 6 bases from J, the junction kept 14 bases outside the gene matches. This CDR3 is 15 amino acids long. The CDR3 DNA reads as TGTGCCAGCAACCCTGGGTACAGGGGAAGGTCTGAAGCTTTCTTT. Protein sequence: CASNPGYRGRSEAFF.

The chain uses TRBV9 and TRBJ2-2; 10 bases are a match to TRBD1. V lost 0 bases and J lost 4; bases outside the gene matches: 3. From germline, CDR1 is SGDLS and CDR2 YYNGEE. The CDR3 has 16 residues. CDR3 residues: CASSVGQGAGTGELFF. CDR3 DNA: TGTGCCAGCAGCGTAGGACAGGGGGCTGGCACCGGGGAGCTGTTTTTT. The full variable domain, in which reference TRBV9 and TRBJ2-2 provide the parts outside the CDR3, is DSGVTQTPKHLITATGQRVTLRCSPRSGDLSVYWYQQSLDQGLQFLIQYYNGEERAKGNILERFSAQQFPDLHSELNLSSLELGDSALYFCASSVGQGAGTGELFFGEGSRLTVL.

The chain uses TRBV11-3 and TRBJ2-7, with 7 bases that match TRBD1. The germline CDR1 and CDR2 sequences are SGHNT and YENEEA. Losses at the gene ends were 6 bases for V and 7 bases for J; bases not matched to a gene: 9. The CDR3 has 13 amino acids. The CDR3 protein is CASSQWTGGEQYF. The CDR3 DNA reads TGTGCCAGCAGTCAATGGACAGGTGGGGAGCAGTACTTC.

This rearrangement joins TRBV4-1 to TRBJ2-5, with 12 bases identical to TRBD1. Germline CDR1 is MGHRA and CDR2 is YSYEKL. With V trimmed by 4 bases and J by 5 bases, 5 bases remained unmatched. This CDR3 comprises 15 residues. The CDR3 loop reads CASSPGTGGRETQYF. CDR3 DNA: TGCGCCAGCAGCCCCGGGACAGGGGGCCGGGAGACCCAGTACTTC.

The CDR3 reads CASSYRTGGGGYTF. In DNA form, the CDR3 reads TGTGCCAGCAGTTACCGGACAGGGGGTGGTGGCTACACCTTC. The chain uses TRBV2 and TRBJ1-2; 10 bases agree with TRBD1. CDR3 length: 14 amino acids. V was pared by 5 bases and J by 7 bases, with 7 bases of the junction left unmatched. Looked up from germline, CDR1 is SNHLY and CDR2 is FYNNEI.

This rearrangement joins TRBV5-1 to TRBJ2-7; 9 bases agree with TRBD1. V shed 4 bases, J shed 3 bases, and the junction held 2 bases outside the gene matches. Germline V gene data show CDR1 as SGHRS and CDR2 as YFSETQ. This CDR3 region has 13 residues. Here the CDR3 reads CASSQTGGYEQYF. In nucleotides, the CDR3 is TGCGCCAGCAGCCAGACAGGGGGCTACGAGCAGTACTTC.

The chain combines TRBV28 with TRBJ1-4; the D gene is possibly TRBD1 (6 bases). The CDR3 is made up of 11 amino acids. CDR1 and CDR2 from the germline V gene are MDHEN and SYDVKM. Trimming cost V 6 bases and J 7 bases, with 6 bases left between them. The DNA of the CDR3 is TGTGCCAGCAGCAGGGGTGAAAAACTGTTTTTT. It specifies CASSRGEKLFF.